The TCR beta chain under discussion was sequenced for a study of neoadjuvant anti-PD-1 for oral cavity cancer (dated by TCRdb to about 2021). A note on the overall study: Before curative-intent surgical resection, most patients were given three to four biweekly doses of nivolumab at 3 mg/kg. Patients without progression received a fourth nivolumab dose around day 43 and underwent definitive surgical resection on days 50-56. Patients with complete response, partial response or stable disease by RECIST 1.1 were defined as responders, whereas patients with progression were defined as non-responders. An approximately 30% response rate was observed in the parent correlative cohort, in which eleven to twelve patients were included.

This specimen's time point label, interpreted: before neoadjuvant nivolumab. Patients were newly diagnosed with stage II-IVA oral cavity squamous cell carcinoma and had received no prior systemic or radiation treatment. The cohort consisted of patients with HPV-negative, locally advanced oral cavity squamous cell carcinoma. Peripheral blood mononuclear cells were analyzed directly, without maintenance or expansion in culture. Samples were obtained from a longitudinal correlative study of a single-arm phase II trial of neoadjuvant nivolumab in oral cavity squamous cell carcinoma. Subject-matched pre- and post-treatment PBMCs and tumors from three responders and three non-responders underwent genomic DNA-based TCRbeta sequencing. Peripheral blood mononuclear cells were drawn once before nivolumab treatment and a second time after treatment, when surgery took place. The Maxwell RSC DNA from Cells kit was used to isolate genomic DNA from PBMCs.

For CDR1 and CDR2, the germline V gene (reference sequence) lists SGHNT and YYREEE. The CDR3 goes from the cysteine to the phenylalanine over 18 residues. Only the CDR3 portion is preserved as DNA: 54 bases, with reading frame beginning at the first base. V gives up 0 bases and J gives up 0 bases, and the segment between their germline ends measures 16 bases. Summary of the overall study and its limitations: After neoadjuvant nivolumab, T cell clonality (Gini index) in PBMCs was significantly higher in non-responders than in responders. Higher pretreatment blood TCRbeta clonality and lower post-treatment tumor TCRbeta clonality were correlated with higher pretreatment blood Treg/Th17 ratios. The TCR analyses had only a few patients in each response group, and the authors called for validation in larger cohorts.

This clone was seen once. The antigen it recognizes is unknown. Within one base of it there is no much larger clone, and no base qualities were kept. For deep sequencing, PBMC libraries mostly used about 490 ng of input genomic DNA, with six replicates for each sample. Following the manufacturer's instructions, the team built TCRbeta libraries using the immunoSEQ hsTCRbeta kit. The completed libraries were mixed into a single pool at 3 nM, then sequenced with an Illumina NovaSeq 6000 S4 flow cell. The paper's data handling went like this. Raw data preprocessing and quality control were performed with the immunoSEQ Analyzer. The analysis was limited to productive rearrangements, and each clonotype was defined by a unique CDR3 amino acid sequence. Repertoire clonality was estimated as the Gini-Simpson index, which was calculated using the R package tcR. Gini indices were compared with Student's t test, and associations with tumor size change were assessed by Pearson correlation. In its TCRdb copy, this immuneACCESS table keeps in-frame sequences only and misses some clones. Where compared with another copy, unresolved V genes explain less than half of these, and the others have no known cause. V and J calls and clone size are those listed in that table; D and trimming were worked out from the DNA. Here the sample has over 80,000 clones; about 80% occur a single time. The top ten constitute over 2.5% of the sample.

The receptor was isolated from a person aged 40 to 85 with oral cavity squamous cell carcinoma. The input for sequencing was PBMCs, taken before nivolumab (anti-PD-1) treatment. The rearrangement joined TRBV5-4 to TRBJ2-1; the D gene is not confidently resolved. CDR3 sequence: CASSLALEATSSYNEQFF. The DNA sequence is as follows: TGTGCCAGCAGCTTGGCCTTGGAAGCGACCAGCTCCTACAATGAGCAGTTCTTC.